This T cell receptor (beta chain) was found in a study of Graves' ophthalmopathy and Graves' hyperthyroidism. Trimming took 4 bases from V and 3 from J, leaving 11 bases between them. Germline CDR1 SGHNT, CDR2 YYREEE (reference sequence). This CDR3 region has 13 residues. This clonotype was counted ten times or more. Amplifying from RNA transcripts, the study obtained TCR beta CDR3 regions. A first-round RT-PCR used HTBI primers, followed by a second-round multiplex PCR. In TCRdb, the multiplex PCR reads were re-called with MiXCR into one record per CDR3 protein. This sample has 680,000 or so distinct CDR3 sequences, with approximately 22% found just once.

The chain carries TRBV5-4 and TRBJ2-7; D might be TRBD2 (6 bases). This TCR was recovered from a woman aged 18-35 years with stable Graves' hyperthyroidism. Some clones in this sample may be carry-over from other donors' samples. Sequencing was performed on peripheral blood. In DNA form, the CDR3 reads TGTGCCAGCAGCACCCGGGAGAGCTACGAGCAGTACTTC. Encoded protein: CASSTRESYEQYF.